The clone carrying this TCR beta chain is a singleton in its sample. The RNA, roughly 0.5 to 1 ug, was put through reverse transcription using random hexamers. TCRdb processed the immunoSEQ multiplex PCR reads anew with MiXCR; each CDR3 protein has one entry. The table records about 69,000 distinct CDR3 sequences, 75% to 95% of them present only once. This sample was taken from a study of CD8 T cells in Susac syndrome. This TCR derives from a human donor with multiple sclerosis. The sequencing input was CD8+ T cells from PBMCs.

In DNA form, the CDR3 reads TGTGCCAGCAGCTTAAGGTCGATTTGGACTAAGCCAGGAAACACCATATATTTT. Translation gives CASSLRSIWTKPGNTIYF. The chain combines TRBV7-2 with TRBJ1-3; no firm D call. The germline V and J ends were trimmed by 2 bases and 4 bases, with 21 bases remaining between them. Germline CDR1 is SGHTA and CDR2 is FQGNSA. The CDR3 runs 18 residues. The variable domain in full, with the rest retrieved from reference TRBV7-2 and TRBJ1-3, is GAGVSQSPSNKVTEKGKDVELRCDPISGHTALYWYRQSLGQGLEFLIYFQGNSAPDKSGLPSDRFSAERTGGSVSTLTIQRTQQEDSAVYLCASSLRSIWTKPGNTIYFGEGSWLTVV.